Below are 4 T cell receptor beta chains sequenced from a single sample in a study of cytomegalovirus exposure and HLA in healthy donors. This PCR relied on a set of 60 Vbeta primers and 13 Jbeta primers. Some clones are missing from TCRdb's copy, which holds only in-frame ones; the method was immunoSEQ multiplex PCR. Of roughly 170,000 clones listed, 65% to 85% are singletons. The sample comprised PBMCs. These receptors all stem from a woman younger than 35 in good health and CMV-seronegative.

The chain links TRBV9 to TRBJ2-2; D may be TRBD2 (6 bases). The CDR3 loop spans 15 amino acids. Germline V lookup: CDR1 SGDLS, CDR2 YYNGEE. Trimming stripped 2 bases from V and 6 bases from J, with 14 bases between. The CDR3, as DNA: TGTGCCAGCAGCGTTGGTGGGGACTGGTCCGGGGAGCTGTTTTTT. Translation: CASSVGGDWSGELFF.

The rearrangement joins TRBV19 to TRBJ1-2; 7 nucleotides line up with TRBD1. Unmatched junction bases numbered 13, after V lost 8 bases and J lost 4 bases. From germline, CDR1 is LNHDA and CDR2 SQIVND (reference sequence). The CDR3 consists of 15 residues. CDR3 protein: CASSPHGQVAYGYTF. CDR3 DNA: TGTGCCAGTTCTCCGCACGGACAGGTAGCCTATGGCTACACCTTC.

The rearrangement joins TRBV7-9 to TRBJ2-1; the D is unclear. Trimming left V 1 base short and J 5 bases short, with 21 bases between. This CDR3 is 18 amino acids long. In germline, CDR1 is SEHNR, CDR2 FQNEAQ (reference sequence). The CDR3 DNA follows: TGTGCCAGCAGCTTAGTGTCCCTCTATACCCCCACCAACAATGAGCAGTTCTTC. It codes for CASSLVSLYTPTNNEQFF. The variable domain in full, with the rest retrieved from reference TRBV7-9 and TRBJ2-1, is DTGVSQNPRHKITKRGQNVTFRCDPISEHNRLYWYRQTLGQGPEFLTYFQNEAQLEKSRLLSDRFSAERPKGSFSTLEIQRTEQGDSAMYLCASSLVSLYTPTNNEQFFGPGTRLTVL.

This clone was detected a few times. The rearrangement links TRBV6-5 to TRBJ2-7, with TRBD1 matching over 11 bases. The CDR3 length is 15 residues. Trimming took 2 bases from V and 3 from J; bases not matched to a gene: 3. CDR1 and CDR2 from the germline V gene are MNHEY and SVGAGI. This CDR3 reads CASSYRDRGSYEQYF. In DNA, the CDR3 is TGTGCCAGCAGTTACCGGGACAGGGGGAGCTACGAGCAGTACTTC.